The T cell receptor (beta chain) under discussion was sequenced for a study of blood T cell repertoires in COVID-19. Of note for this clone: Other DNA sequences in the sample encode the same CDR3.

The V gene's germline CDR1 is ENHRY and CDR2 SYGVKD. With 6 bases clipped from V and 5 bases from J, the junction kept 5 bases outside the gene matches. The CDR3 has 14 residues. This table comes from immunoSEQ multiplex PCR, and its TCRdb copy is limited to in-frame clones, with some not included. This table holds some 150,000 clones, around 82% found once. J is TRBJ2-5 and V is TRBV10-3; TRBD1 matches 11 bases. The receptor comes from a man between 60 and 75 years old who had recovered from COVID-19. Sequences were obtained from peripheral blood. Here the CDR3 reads CAISGTGGTETQYF. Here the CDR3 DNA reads TGTGCCATCAGCGGGACAGGGGGGACCGAGACCCAGTACTTC.